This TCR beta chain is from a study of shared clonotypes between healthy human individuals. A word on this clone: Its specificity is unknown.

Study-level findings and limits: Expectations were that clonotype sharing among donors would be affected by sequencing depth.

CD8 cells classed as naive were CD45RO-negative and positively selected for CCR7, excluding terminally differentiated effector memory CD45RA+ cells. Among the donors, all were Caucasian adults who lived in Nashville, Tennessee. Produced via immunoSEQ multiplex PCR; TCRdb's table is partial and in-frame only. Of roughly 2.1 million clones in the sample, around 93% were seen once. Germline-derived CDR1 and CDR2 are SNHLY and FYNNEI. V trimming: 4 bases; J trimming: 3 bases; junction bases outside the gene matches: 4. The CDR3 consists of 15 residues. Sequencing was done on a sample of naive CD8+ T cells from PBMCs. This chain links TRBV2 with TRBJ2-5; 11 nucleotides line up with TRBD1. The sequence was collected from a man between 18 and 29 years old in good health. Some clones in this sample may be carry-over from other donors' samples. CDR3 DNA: TGTGCCAGCAGTGCCTCGGGACAGGGGGAAGAGACCCAGTACTTC. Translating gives CASSASGQGEETQYF.